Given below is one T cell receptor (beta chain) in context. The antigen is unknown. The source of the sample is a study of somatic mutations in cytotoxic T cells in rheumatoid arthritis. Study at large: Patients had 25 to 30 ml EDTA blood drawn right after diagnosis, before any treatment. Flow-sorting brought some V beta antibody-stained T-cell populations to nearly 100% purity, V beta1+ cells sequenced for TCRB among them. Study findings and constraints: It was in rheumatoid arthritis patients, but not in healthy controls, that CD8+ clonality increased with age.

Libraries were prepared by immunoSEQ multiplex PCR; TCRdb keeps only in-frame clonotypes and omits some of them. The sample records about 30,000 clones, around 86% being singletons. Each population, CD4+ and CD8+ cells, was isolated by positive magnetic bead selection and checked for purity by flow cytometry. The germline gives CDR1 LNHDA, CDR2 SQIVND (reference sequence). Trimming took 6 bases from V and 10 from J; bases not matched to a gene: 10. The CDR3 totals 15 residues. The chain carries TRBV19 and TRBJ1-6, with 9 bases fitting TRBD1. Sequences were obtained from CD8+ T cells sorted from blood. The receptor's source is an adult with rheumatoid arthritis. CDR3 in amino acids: CASREVDRGGSPLHF. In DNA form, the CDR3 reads TGTGCCAGTAGAGAGGTGGACAGGGGAGGGTCACCCCTCCACTTT.